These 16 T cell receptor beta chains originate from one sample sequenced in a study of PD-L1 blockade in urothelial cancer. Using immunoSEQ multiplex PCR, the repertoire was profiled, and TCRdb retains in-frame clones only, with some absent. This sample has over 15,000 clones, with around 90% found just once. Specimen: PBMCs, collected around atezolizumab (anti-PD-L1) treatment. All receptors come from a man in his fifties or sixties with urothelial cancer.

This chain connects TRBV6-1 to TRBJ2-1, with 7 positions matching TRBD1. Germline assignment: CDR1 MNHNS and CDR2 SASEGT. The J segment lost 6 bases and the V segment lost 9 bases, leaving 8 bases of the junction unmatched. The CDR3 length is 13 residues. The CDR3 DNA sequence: TGTGCCAGTTCGGACAGGACTGTCAATGAGCAGTTCTTC. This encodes CASSDRTVNEQFF.

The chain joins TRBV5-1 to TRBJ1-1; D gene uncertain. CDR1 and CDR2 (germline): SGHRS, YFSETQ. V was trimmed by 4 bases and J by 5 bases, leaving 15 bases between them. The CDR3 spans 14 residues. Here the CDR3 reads CASSLEPGITEAFF. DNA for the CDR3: TGCGCCAGCAGCCTAGAGCCGGGAATTACTGAAGCTTTCTTT.

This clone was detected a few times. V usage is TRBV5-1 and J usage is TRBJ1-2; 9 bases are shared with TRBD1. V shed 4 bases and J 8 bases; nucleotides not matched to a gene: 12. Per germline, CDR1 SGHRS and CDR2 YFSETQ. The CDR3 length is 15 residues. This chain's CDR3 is CASSVSTGGGGGYTF. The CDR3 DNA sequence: TGCGCCAGCAGCGTATCAACAGGGGGCGGAGGGGGCTACACCTTC.

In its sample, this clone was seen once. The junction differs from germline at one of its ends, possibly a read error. CDR3 region: CASSPSGGSYEQYF. As DNA, the CDR3 is TGTGCTAGCAGCCCCTCTGGCGGATCCTACGAGCAGTACTTC. The chain employs TRBV7-7 and TRBJ2-7; D gene unclear. Per the germline V gene, CDR1 is SSHAT and CDR2 is FNYEAQ (reference sequence). This CDR3 is built from 14 residues.

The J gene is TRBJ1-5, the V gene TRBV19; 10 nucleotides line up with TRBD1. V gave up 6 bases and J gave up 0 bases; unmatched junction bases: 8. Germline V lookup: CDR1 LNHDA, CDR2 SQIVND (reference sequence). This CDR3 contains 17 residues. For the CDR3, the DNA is TGTGCCAGTAGCCTAGGGACAGGGGCTGATAGCAATCAGCCCCAGCATTTT. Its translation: CASSLGTGADSNQPQHF.

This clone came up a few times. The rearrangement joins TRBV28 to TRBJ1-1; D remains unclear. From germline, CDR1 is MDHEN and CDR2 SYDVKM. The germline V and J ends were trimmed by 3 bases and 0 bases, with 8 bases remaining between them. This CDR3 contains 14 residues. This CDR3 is CASSLWYLNTEAFF. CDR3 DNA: TGTGCCAGCAGTTTGTGGTACTTGAACACTGAAGCTTTCTTT.

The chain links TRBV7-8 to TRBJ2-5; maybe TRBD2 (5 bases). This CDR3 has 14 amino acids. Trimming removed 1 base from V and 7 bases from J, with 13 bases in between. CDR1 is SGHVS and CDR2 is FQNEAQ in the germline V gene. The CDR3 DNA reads TGTGCCAGCAGCTTAGAGGCAGGAGGACGGACCCAGTACTTC. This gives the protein CASSLEAGGRTQYF.

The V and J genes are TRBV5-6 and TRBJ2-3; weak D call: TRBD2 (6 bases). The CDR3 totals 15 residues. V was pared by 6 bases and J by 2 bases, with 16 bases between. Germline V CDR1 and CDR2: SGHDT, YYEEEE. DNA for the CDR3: TGTGCCAGCACCCAATCCGGGGGAGACACAGATACGCAGTATTTT. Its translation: CASTQSGGDTDTQYF.

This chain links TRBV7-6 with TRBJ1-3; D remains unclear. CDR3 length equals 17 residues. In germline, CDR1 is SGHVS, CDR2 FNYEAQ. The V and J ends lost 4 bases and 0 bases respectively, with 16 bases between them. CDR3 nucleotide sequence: TGTGCCAGCAGCTCACCAACTAGGAGCCCCTCTGGAAACACCATATATTTT. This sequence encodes CASSSPTRSPSGNTIYF.

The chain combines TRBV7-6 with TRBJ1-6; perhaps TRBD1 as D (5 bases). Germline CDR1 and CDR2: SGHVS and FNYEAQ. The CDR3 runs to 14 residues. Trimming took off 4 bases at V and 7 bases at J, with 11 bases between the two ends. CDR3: CASSSRAGNSPLHF. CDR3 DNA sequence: TGTGCCAGCAGCTCTCGGGCAGGGAATTCACCCCTCCACTTT.

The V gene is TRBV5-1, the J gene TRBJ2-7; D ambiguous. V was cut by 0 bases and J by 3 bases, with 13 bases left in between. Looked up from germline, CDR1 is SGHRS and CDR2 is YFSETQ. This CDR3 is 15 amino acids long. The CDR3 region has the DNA TGCGCCAGCAGCTTGGTGGCAGGCGCCTTCTACGAGCAGTACTTC. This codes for CASSLVAGAFYEQYF.

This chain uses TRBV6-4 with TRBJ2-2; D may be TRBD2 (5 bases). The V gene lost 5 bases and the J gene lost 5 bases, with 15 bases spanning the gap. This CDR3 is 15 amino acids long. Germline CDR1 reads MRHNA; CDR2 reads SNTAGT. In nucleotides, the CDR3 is TGTGCCAGCAGTCGGTCCTGGGGAGTAACCGGGGAGCTGTTTTTT. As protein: CASSRSWGVTGELFF.

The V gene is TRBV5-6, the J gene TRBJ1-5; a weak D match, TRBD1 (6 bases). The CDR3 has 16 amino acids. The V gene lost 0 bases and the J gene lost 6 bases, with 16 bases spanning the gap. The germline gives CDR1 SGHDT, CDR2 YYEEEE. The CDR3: CASSLGGRGASQPQHF. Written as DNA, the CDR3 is TGTGCCAGCAGCTTGGGGGGGAGGGGGGCGTCTCAGCCCCAGCATTTT.

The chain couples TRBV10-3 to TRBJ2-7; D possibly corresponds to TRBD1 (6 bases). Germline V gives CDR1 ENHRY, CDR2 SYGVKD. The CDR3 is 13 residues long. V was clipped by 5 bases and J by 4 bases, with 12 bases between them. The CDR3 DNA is TGTGCCATCAGTAACAGGGATGTTTACGAGCAGTACTTC. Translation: CAISNRDVYEQYF.

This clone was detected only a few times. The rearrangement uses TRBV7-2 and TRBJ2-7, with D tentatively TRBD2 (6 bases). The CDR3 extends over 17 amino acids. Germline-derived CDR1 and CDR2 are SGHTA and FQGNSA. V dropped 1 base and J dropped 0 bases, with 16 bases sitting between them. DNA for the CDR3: TGTGCCAGCAGCTTAGATCTGTTACGGCGGGACTCCTACGAGCAGTACTTC. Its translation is CASSLDLLRRDSYEQYF.

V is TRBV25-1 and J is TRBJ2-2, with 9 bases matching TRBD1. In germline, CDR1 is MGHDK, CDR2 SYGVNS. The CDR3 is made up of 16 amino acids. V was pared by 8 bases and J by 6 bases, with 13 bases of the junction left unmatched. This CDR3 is CASLDEGQGFAGELFF. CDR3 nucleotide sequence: TGTGCCAGCCTAGACGAGGGACAGGGCTTCGCCGGGGAGCTGTTTTTT.